A selection of T cell receptor beta chains follows, all from one sample in a study of blood T cell repertoires in COVID-19. Produced via immunoSEQ multiplex PCR; TCRdb's table is partial and in-frame only. The sample shows fewer than 400,000 clones, roughly 88% of them seen only once. The sequenced sample consisted of peripheral blood. These receptors were collected from a young woman with COVID-19, enrolled during active disease. Each CDR3 is given with its conserved first and last residue. A D gene is named only where the DNA matches it firmly. The size of a clone is reported for some rows only, either as once, few or many, or as a class for expanded clones.

>TRBV19|-|TRBJ1-4|-
CASSITGRESNEKLFF
TGTGCCAGTAGTATTACGGGGAGAGAGTCTAATGAAAAACTGTTTTTT
>TRBV7-3|TRBD2|TRBJ2-7|-
CASSLVAGTYEQYF
TGTGCCAGCAGCTTGGTAGCGGGGACCTACGAGCAGTACTTC
>TRBV10-2|TRBD1|TRBJ1-4|-
CASSEYDRGATNEKLFF
TGCGCCAGCAGTGAGTACGACAGGGGGGCAACTAATGAAAAACTGTTTTTT
>TRBV30|TRBD1|TRBJ1-3|-
CASNGQVGNTIYF
TGTGCCTCTAACGGACAGGTTGGAAACACCATATATTTT
>TRBV3-1/TRBV3-2|-|TRBJ2-3|-
CASSQVYSRSTDTQYF
TGTGCCAGCAGCCAAGTTTACAGCCGTAGCACAGATACGCAGTATTTT
>TRBV7-8|-|TRBJ1-4|-
CASSRPGVNEKLFF
TGTGCCAGCAGCCGTCCAGGTGTAAATGAAAAACTGTTTTTT
>TRBV6-6|-|TRBJ1-1|-
CASGAFGEIPEAFF
TGTGCCAGCGGTGCTTTTGGGGAGATCCCTGAAGCTTTCTTT
>TRBV27|-|TRBJ1-1|-
CASSLSRAQNTEAFF
TGTGCCAGCAGTTTATCGAGGGCGCAGAACACTGAAGCTTTCTTT
>TRBV14|TRBD1|TRBJ1-1|few
CASSLRGLGLDTEAFF
TGTGCCAGCAGCCTCAGGGGGCTGGGGTTGGACACTGAAGCTTTCTTT
>TRBV28|-|TRBJ1-4|-
CASSLQPATNEKLFF
TGTGCCAGCAGTCTACAGCCTGCAACTAATGAAAAACTGTTTTTT
>TRBV2|TRBD2|TRBJ2-5|-
CASSGTSGETQYF
TGTGCCAGCAGCGGGACTAGCGGAGAGACCCAGTACTTC
>TRBV12-5|TRBD2|TRBJ2-2|-
CASGLSLGLAGGPSGELFF
TGTGCTAGTGGTTTGTCCTTGGGGCTAGCGGGAGGGCCTTCCGGGGAGCTGTTTTTT
>TRBV27|TRBD1|TRBJ1-2|-
CASSSGQFSNYGYTF
TGTGCCAGCAGTTCGGGACAGTTCTCCAACTATGGCTACACCTTC
>TRBV28|-|TRBJ1-4|-
CASSFSEGKLFF
TGTGCCAGCAGTTTTTCGGAGGGGAAACTGTTTTTT
>TRBV10-2|-|TRBJ1-2|-
CASSESSARGYGYTF
TGCGCCAGCAGTGAGTCGTCTGCCCGGGGGTATGGCTACACCTTC
>TRBV14|-|TRBJ1-3|-
CASSPLKGGSGNTIYF
TGTGCCAGCAGCCCACTGAAGGGAGGTTCTGGAAACACCATATATTTT
>TRBV27|TRBD2|TRBJ2-1|-
CASSLSLAGNEQFF
TGTGCCAGCAGTTTATCACTAGCGGGAAATGAGCAGTTCTTC
>TRBV27|-|TRBJ1-5|-
CASSLSGGNQPQHF
TGTGCCAGCAGTTTAAGCGGAGGCAATCAGCCCCAGCATTTT
>TRBV10-2|TRBD2|TRBJ2-1|-
CASFSGTSKWHEQFF
TGCGCCAGCTTCTCCGGGACTAGTAAGTGGCATGAGCAGTTCTTC
>TRBV3-1/TRBV3-2|-|TRBJ2-6|-
CASSHRVLSSGANVLTF
TGTGCCAGCAGCCACAGGGTTTTAAGCTCTGGGGCCAACGTCCTGACTTTC
>TRBV7-8|-|TRBJ2-2|few
CASSPYVALNTGELFF
TGTGCCAGCAGCCCTTATGTGGCATTGAACACCGGGGAGCTGTTTTTT
>TRBV11-2|-|TRBJ1-5|-
CASSLEGLGNQPQHF
TGTGCCAGCAGCTTAGAGGGCTTGGGCAATCAGCCCCAGCATTTT
>TRBV5-1|-|TRBJ2-7|once
CASSLGGSGYEQYF
TGCGCCAGCAGCTTGGGGGGTAGCGGCTACGAGCAGTACTTC
>TRBV20-1|-|TRBJ1-1|-
CSATGGTEAFF
TGCAGTGCGACGGGTGGAACTGAAGCTTTCTTT
>TRBV18|TRBD1|TRBJ2-7|-
CASSRPGTGVNEQYF
TGTGCCAGCTCACGACCGGGGACAGGGGTCAACGAGCAGTACTTC
>TRBV10-3|-|TRBJ1-2|once
CAISENRAGYGYTF
TGTGCCATCAGTGAGAACAGGGCCGGCTATGGCTACACCTTC
>TRBV5-1|-|TRBJ1-1|-
CASSERTDTMNTEAFF
TGCGCCAGCAGCGAAAGGACAGATACCATGAACACTGAAGCTTTCTTT
>TRBV5-4|TRBD1|TRBJ2-7|-
CASRPGTGAGEQYF
TGTGCCAGCAGACCCGGGACAGGGGCCGGGGAGCAGTACTTC
>TRBV7-8|TRBD2|TRBJ2-7|-
CASTHFGLAGEGYEQYF
TGTGCCAGCACCCATTTCGGACTAGCGGGGGAAGGCTACGAGCAGTACTTC
>TRBV5-1|-|TRBJ1-1|-
CASSLGGPNTEAFF
TGCGCCAGCAGCTTGGGAGGTCCGAACACTGAAGCTTTCTTT
>TRBV6-5|-|TRBJ1-1|-
CASTADSLRSEAFF
TGTGCCAGCACCGCGGACAGTTTAAGGTCTGAAGCTTTCTTT
>TRBV5-1|TRBD1|TRBJ1-2|-
CASSLSGQGTYGYTF
TGCGCCAGCAGCTTGTCCGGACAGGGAACCTATGGCTACACCTTC
>TRBV10-3|TRBD1|TRBJ1-1|few
CATGRDRVRGNTEAFF
TGTGCCACCGGCCGGGACAGGGTAAGGGGAAACACTGAAGCTTTCTTT
>TRBV6-5|TRBD2|TRBJ2-3|-
CASSYGREGDTQYF
TGTGCCAGCAGTTACGGAAGGGAGGGGGATACGCAGTATTTT
>TRBV7-2|-|TRBJ1-5|once
CASSLDGRQNQPQHF
TGTGCCAGCAGCTTAGACGGCAGGCAGAATCAGCCCCAGCATTTT
>TRBV5-5|-|TRBJ1-6|-
CASSQVQGLRDSPLHF
TGTGCCAGCAGCCAAGTCCAGGGCCTTAGGGATTCACCCCTCCACTTT
>TRBV3-1/TRBV3-2|-|TRBJ2-3|-
CASSHLESTDTQYF
TGTGCCAGCAGCCACCTCGAGAGCACAGATACGCAGTATTTT
>TRBV12-3/TRBV12-4|-|TRBJ1-2|-
CASSLSSNYGYTF
TGTGCCAGCAGTCTAAGCTCTAACTATGGCTACACCTTC
>TRBV28|-|TRBJ2-7|-
CASSPQQGRPYEQYF
TGTGCCAGCAGTCCGCAACAGGGTAGACCCTACGAGCAGTACTTC
>TRBV28|-|TRBJ2-7|few
CASRVRLVSHEQYF
TGTGCCAGCAGGGTTCGACTAGTCAGCCACGAGCAGTACTTC
>TRBV6-1|TRBD1|TRBJ2-7|many
CASSETGTGGYEQYF
TGTGCCAGCAGTGAAACCGGGACAGGGGGCTACGAGCAGTACTTC
>TRBV5-6|-|TRBJ1-3|-
CASSLAPGRYSGNTIYF
TGTGCCAGCAGCTTGGCCCCAGGCAGGTACTCTGGAAACACCATATATTTT
>TRBV3-1/TRBV3-2|TRBD2|TRBJ2-1|-
CASSPGRGIFF
TGTGCCAGCAGCCCAGGGAGGGGCATATTCTTC